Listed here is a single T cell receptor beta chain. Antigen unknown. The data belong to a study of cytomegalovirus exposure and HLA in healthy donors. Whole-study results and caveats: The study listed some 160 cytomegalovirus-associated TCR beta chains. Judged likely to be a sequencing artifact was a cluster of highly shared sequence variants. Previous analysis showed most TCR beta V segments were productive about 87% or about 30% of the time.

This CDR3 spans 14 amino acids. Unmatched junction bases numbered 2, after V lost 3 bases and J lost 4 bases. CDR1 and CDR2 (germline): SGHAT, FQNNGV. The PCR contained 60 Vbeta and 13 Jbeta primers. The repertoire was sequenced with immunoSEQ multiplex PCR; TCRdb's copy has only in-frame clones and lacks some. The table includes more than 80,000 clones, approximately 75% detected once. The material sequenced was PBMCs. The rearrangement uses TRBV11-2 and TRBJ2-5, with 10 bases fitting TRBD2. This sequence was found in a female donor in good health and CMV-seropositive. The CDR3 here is CASSFLAGAETQYF. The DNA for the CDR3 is TGTGCCAGCAGCTTTCTAGCGGGAGCAGAGACCCAGTACTTC.